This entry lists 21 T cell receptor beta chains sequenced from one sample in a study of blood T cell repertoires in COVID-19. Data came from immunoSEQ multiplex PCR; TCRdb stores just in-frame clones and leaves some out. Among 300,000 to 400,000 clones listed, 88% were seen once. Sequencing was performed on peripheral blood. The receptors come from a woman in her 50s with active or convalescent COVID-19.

Here the CDR3 DNA reads TGTGCCAGCAGTTCTGCTGGGGCAGGGGAAAAACTGTTTTTT. It specifies CASSSAGAGEKLFF. This chain connects TRBV27 to TRBJ1-4; possibly TRBD1 for D (5 bases). Germline V gene lookup returns CDR1 MNHEY and CDR2 SMNVEV (reference sequence). This CDR3 is built from 14 residues. Trimming removed 4 bases from V and 8 bases from J, with 14 bases in between. The whole variable domain, remainder taken from reference TRBV27 and TRBJ1-4, is EAQVTQNPRYLITVTGKKLTVTCSQNMNHEYMSWYRQDPGLGLRQIYYSMNVEVTDKGDVPEGYKVSRKEKRNFPLILESPSPNQTSLYFCASSSAGAGEKLFFGSGTQLSVL.

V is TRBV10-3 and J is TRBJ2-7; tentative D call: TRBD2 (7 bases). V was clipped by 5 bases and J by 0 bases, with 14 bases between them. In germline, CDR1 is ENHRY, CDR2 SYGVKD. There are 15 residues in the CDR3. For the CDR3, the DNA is TGTGCCATCAGTACCCGCGGGGGCTACTCCTACGAGCAGTACTTC. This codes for CAISTRGGYSYEQYF.

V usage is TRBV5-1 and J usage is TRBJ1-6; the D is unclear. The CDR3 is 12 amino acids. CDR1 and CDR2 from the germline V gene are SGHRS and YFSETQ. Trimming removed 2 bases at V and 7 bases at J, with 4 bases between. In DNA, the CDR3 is TGCGCCAGCAGCTTCCAAAATTCACCCCTCCACTTT. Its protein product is CASSFQNSPLHF.

For the CDR3, the DNA is TGTGCCAGCAGCCCGTACCCGGGACAGGACATTCAGTACTTC. It is translated as CASSPYPGQDIQYF. This chain connects TRBV7-2 to TRBJ2-4; 8 bases agree with TRBD1. The CDR3 contains 14 residues. V trimming: 5 bases; J trimming: 8 bases; junction bases outside the gene matches: 8. Germline V CDR1 and CDR2: SGHTA, FQGNSA.

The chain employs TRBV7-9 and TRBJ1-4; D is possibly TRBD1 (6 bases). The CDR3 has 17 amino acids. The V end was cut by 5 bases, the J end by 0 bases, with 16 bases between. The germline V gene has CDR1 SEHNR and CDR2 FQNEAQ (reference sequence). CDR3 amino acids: CASSHRDTYSTNEKLFF. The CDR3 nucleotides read TGTGCCAGCAGCCACCGGGACACTTATTCAACTAATGAAAAACTGTTTTTT.

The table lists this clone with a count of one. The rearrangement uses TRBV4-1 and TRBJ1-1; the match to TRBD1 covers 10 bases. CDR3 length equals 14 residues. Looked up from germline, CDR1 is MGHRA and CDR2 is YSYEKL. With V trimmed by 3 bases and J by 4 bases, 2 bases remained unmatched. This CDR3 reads CASSQGDRGTEAFF. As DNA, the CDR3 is TGCGCCAGCAGCCAGGGGGACAGGGGCACTGAAGCTTTCTTT.

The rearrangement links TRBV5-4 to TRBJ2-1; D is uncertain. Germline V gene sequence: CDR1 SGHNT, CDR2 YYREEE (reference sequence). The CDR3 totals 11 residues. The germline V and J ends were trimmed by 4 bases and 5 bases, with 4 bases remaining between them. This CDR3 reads CASSPNNEQFF. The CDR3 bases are TGTGCCAGCAGCCCCAACAATGAGCAGTTCTTC.

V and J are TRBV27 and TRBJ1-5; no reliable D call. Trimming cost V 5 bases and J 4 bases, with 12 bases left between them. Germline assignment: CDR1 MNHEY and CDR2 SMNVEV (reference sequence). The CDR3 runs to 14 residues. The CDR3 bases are TGTGCCAGCAGTCCGCGACAAACGAATCAGCCCCAGCATTTT. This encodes CASSPRQTNQPQHF.

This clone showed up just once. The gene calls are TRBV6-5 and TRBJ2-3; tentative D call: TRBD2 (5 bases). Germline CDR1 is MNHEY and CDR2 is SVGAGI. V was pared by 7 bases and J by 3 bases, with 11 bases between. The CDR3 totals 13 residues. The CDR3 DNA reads TGTGCCAGCACCTTAACGGGGACAGATACGCAGTATTTT. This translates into CASTLTGTDTQYF.

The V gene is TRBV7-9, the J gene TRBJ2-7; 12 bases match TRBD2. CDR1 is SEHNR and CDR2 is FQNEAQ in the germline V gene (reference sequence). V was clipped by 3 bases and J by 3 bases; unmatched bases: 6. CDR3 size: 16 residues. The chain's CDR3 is CASSFRTSGEYYEQYF. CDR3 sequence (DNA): TGTGCCAGCAGCTTCCGGACTAGCGGGGAGTACTACGAGCAGTACTTC.

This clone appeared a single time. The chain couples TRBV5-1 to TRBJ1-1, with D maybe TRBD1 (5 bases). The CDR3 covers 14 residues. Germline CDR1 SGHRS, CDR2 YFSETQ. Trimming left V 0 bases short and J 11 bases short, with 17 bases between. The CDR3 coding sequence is TGCGCCAGCAGCTTGGAAGGCAGGGAAGTATCCGCTTTCTTT. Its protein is CASSLEGREVSAFF.

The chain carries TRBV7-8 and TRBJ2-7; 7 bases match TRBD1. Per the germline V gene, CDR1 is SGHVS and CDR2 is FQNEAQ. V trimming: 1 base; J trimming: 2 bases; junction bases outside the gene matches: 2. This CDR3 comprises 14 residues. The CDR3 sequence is CASSLVGQAYEQYF. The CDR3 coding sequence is TGTGCCAGCAGCTTAGTTGGACAGGCCTACGAGCAGTACTTC. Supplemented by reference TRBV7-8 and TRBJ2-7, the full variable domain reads GAGVSQSPRYKVAKRGQDVALRCDPISGHVSLFWYQQALGQGPEFLTYFQNEAQLDKSGLPSDRFFAERPEGSVSTLKIQRTQQEDSAVYLCASSLVGQAYEQYFGPGTRLTVT.

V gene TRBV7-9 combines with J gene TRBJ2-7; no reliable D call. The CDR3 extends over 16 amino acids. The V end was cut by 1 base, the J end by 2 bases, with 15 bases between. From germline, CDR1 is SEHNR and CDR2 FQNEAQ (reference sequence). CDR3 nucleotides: TGTGCCAGCAGCTTAGTAGCCGCTAGAGAAGCCTACGAGCAGTACTTC. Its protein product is CASSLVAAREAYEQYF.

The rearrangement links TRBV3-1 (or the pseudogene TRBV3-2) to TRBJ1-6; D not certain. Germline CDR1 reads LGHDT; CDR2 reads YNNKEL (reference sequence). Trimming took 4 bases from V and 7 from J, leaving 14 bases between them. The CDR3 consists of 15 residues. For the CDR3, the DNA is TGTGCCAGCAGCCGAGGTCAGTCTCGAAATTCACCCCTCCACTTT. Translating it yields CASSRGQSRNSPLHF.

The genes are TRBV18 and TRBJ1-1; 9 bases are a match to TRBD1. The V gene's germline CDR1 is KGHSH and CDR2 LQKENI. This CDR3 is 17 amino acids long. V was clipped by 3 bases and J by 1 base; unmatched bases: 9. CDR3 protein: CASSPQQGTGRNTEAFF. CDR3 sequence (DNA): TGTGCCAGCTCACCCCAACAAGGGACAGGGAGGAACACTGAAGCTTTCTTT.

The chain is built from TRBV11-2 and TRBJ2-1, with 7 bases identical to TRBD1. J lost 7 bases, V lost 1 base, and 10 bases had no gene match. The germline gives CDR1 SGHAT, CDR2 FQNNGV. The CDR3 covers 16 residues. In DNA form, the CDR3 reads TGTGCCAGCAGCTTAGCAGACAGGGTGATTAAGAATGAGCAGTTCTTC. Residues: CASSLADRVIKNEQFF.

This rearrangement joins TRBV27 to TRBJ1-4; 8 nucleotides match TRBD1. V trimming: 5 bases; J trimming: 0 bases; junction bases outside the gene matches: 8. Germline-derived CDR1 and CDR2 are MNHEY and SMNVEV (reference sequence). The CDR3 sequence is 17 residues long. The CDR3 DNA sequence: TGTGCCAGCAGTCCCCTGCAGGGGGCCCCAACTAATGAAAAACTGTTTTTT. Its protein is CASSPLQGAPTNEKLFF.

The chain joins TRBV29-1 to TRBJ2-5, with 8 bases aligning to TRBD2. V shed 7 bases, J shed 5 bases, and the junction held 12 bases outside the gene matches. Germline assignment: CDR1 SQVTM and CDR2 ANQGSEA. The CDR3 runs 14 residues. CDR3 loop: CSAAMEASGETQYF. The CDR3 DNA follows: TGCAGCGCTGCAATGGAAGCTAGCGGGGAGACCCAGTACTTC.

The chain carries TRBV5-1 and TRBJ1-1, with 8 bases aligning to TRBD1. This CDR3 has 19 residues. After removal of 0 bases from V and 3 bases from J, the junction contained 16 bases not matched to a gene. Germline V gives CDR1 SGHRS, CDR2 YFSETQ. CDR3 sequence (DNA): TGCGCCAGCAGCTTGGCTGGTCGGACAGGGTCCAGGTTAGACACTGAAGCTTTCTTT. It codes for CASSLAGRTGSRLDTEAFF.

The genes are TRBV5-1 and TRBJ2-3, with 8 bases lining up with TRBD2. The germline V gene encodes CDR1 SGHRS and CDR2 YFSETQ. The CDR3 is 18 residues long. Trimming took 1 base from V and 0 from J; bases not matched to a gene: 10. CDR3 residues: CASSLMLGGGSSTDTQYF. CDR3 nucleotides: TGCGCCAGCAGCTTGATGCTTGGCGGGGGGTCAAGCACAGATACGCAGTATTTT.

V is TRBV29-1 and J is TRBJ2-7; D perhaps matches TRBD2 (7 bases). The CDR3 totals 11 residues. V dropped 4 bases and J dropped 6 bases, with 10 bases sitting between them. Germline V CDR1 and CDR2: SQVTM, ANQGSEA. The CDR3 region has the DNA TGCAGCGTTGGGGAGGGGGGCGAGCAGTACTTC. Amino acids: CSVGEGGEQYF.